This TCR beta chain was identified in a study of siplizumab effects on memory and regulatory T cells (dated by TCRdb to the late 2010s). As for the study more broadly: The study looked at the effect of siplizumab, an anti-CD2 antibody, on alloreactive T-cell subsets in allogeneic mixed lymphocyte reactions made from human PBMCs. The paper's findings and limits, for the study overall: The cumulative frequency of alloreactive sequences traceable to unstimulated CD4+ memory T cells was significantly reduced by siplizumab. In reactions with siplizumab, an average of about 75% of mappable alloreactive CD4+ clones were Treg-derived, compared with 25% to 30% in control reactions. Unstimulated naive T cells appeared more diverse than memory T cells, and naive cells seemed to contribute substantially to the alloresponse. Sequences below about 10^-5 frequency were poorly captured, so only a minor fraction of alloreactive clones could be mapped to unstimulated subsets. The suppressive function of proliferating Tregs from siplizumab cultures was not functionally confirmed. For roughly 75-97% of proliferating CD4+ or CD8+ clones, no naive or memory phenotype could be assigned.

Libraries were made using the immunoSEQ multiplex PCR assay. Each sample had some 9.7 x 10^4 TCR templates assayed by the deep sequencing platform. Genomic DNA extracted from sorted T cells was the material used for TCRbeta CDR3 sequencing. The authors processed their data as follows. The R programming language was used for the clonal analysis of the TCRbeta CDR3 data. Alloreactive CD4+ and CD8+ clones were defined by comparing unstimulated samples with post-reaction CFSE-low samples. Alloreactive CD4+ clones were assigned to regulatory or non-regulatory origin by matching sequences to sorted unstimulated Treg and non-Treg repertoires. As stored in TCRdb, this immuneACCESS dataset retains in-frame rearrangements with V and J assigned. A fraction of the clones does not appear; measured against another copy, unresolved V genes explain less than half of the discrepancy, and the remainder lacks a known reason. Clone size and V and J calls were adopted from that table, with D and trimming inferred from the DNA. Counted in this sample were under 130,000 clones; 90% to 95% of them appeared once. 0.32% of the sample goes to the ten largest clones.

Sorted unstimulated T cells and proliferating T cells recovered from mixed lymphocyte reactions were subjected to TCRbeta CDR3 sequencing. Fresh whole blood from more than 9 HLA-typed healthy donors served as the source for isolating PBMCs. Details on this clone: Its antigen remains undetermined. No much larger clone exists at a distance of one base, and base qualities are not known.

The CDR3 measures 13 amino acids from cysteine to phenylalanine. Left in the record is the CDR3 DNA by itself, 39 bases read in frame from the first base. V loses 8 bases, J loses 2 bases, and the germline ends lie 12 bases apart. Via the germline V gene, CDR1 is MNHEY and CDR2 SVGAGI. Material for sequencing was CD4+ T cells sorted from blood. The clonotype comes from a human donor in good health. The rearrangement combines TRBV6-5 with TRBJ2-5, with no D gene named confidently. Read as DNA, the sequence is TGTGCCAGCCGGTATCTGACTCAAGAGACCCAGTACTTC. Its protein product is CASRYLTQETQYF.